The TCR beta chain under discussion was sequenced for a study of blood T cell repertoires in COVID-19. Generated by immunoSEQ multiplex PCR, the TCRdb table keeps only in-frame clones and is missing some. The sample consists of about 410,000 clones, around 91% of them appearing once. Donors of Cohort 3 who recovered were those that had two negative PCRs, clearance, or symptom resolution. CDR3 length: 15 amino acids. Per the germline V gene, CDR1 is SNHLY and CDR2 is FYNNEI. Unmatched junction bases numbered 8, after V lost 5 bases and J lost 6 bases. The source of this sequence is a man between 18 and 29 years old who had recovered from COVID-19. The rearrangement joins TRBV2 to TRBJ1-4, with 8 bases fitting TRBD1. Material: PBMCs or T cells enriched from blood (not recorded which). The CDR3 loop is CASSRGAGGDEKLFF. The CDR3 DNA reads TGTGCCAGCAGTAGGGGAGCAGGGGGCGATGAAAAACTGTTTTTT.